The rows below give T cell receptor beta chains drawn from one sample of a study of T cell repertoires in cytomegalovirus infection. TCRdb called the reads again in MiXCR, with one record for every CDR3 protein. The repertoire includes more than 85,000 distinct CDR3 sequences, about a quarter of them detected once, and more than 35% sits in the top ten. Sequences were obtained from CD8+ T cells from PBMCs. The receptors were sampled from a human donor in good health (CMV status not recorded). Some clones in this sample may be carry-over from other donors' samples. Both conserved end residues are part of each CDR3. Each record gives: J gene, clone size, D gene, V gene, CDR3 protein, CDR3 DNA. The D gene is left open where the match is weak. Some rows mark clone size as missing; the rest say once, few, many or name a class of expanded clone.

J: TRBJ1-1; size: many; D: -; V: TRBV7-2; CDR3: CASSLWDGGNTEAFF; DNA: TGTGCCAGCAGCTTGTGGGACGGAGGGAACACTGAAGCTTTCTTT
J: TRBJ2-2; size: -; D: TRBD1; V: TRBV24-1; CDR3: CATSEKGTGSTGELFF; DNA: TGTGCCACCAGTGAAAAGGGGACAGGGAGCACCGGGGAGCTGTTTTTT
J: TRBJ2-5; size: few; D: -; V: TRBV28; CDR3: CASSSNRVGETQYF; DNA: TGTGCCAGCAGTTCGAACAGGGTCGGGGAGACCCAGTACTTC
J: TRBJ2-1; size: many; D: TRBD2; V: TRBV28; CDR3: CATDGMVAGDRNEQFF; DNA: TGTGCCACCGACGGAATGGTAGCGGGAGATAGGAATGAGCAGTTCTTC
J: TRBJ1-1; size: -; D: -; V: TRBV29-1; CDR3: CSVEGGRGKNTEAFF; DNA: TGCAGCGTTGAAGGAGGGAGGGGGAAGAATACTGAAGCTTTCTTT
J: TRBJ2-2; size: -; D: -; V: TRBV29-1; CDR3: CSVGSTGTTGELFF; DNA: TGCAGCGTTGGTTCGACAGGAACCACCGGGGAGCTGTTTTTT
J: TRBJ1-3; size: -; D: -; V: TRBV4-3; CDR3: CASSQAEDAGGNTIYF; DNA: TGCGCCAGCAGCCAAGCGGAGGATGCGGGAGGAAACACCATATATTTT
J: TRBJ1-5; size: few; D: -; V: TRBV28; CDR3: CASSLYPLGGNQPQHF; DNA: TGTGCCAGCAGTTTATACCCTCTGGGGGGCAATCAGCCCCAGCATTTT
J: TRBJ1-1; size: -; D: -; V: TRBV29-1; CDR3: CSGGPGPTEAFF; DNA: TGCAGCGGGGGACCGGGACCGACTGAAGCTTTCTTT
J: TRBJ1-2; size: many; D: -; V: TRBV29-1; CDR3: CSVEAGNYGYTF; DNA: TGCAGCGTTGAAGCAGGGAACTATGGCTACACCTTC
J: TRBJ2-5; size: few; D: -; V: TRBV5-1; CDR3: CASSLAGAGETQYF; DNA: TGCGCCAGCAGCTTGGCGGGGGCGGGAGAGACCCAGTACTTC
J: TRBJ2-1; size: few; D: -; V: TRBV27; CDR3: CATYGGGHYNEQFF; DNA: TGTGCCACGTACGGCGGCGGCCACTACAATGAGCAGTTCTTC
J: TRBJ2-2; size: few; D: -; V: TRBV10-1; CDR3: CASSQSYTGELFF; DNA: TGCGCCAGCAGTCAGAGTTACACCGGGGAGCTGTTTTTT
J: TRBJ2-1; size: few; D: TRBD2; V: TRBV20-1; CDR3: CSARDISMASGGGYNEQFF; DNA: TGCAGTGCTAGAGATATATCAATGGCTAGCGGGGGGGGATACAATGAGCAGTTCTTC
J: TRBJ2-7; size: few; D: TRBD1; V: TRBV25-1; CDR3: CASMDRADYEQYF; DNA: TGTGCCAGCATGGACAGGGCAGACTACGAGCAGTACTTC
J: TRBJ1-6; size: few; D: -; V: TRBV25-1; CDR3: CASSESWVNSPLHF; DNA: TGTGCCAGCAGTGAATCGTGGGTTAATTCACCCCTCCACTTT
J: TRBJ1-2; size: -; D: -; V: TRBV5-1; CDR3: CASTGGITNGYTF; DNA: TGCGCCAGCACCGGAGGGATAACCAATGGCTACACCTTC
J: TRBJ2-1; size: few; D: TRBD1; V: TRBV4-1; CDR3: CASSHARGKDEQFF; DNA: TGCGCCAGCAGCCACGCCAGGGGGAAAGATGAGCAGTTCTTC
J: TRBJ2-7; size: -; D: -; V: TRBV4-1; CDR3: CASSQAEHYEQYF; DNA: TGCGCCAGCAGCCAAGCTGAGCACTACGAGCAGTACTTC
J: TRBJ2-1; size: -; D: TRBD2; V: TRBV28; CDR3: CASSRGLAGGDEQFF; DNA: TGTGCCAGCAGTAGGGGACTAGCGGGGGGCGATGAGCAGTTCTTC
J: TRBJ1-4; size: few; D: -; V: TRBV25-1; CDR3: CASSGLLLREKLFF; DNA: TGTGCCAGCAGTGGACTCCTACTGAGGGAAAAACTGTTTTTT
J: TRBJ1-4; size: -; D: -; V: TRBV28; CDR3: CASTPPGRTNEKLFF; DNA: TGTGCCAGCACCCCACCGGGGAGGACTAATGAAAAACTGTTTTTT
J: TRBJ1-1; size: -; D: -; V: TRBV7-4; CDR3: CASSLNDFLNTEAFF; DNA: TGTGCCAGCAGCTTAAATGACTTCCTGAACACTGAAGCTTTCTTT
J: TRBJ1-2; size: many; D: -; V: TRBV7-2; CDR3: CASSSPGNFYGYTF; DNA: TGTGCCAGCAGCTCGCCGGGTAATTTCTATGGCTACACCTTC
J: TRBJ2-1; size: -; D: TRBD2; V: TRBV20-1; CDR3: CSARDFLAGYEQFF; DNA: TGCAGTGCTAGAGATTTTCTAGCGGGATATGAGCAGTTCTTC
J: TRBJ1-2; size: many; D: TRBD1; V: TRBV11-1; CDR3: CASSLWQGDYGYTF; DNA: TGTGCCAGCTCCCTCTGGCAGGGGGACTATGGCTACACCTTC
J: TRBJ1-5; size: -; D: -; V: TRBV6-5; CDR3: CASSPKAEGRQPQHF; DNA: TGTGCCAGCAGTCCAAAAGCAGAGGGGAGGCAGCCCCAGCATTTT
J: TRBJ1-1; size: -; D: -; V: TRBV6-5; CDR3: CASSYSSYGTEAFF; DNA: TGTGCCAGCAGTTACTCGTCGTACGGCACTGAAGCTTTCTTT
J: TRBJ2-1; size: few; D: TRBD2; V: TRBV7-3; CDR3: CASSLGVPGGSSYNEQFF; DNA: TGTGCCAGCAGCTTAGGGGTACCGGGCGGGAGCTCCTACAATGAGCAGTTCTTC
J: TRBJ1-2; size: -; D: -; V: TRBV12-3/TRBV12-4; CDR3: CASSLGVLTNYGYTF; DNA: TGTGCCAGCAGTTTGGGGGTCCTAACTAACTATGGCTACACCTTC
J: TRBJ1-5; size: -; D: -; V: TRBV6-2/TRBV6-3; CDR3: CASSYWGSQPQHF; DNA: TGTGCCAGCAGTTACTGGGGAAGTCAGCCCCAGCATTTT